Sequencing of this T cell receptor beta chain was carried out in a study of post-analysis software for immune sequencing data. Study summary: Relapsing-remitting, secondary progressive and progressive-relapsing multiple sclerosis were all included among the disease courses.

TCR beta libraries were prepared from cDNA with unique molecular identifiers. cDNA molecules numbering 400,000 to 550,000 came from approximately 0.91 to 9.4 million T cells. TCRdb reprocessed the PCR reads with MiXCR, giving one entry per CDR3 protein. The table records about 820,000 distinct CDR3 sequences, roughly 50% of them present only once. Per the germline V gene, CDR1 is SQVTM and CDR2 is ANQGSEA. The CDR3 contains 13 residues. Whole-study results and caveats: Samples from one preparation batch, clustered by F measure, grouped strongly together. Patients with multiple sclerosis recorded significantly lower normalized Chao1 diversity than controls, the study found. Controls showed lower frequencies than patients for roughly five TRBV segments, and TRBV5-6, TRBV5-1 and TRBV20-1 were among these.

As for this clonotype: Its antigen is not identified. The junction departs from germline at one end; a sequencing error may be responsible.

The sequence was obtained from a girl aged 10-17 years with multiple sclerosis. This rearrangement joins TRBV29-1 to TRBJ1-5; D is possibly TRBD1 (6 bases). The source material was blood. The CDR3: CSDRFGGNEPQHF. In DNA form, the CDR3 reads TGCAGCGACCGGTTCGGGGGCAATGAGCCCCAGCATTTT.